This T cell receptor (beta chain) comes out of a study of T-cell memory formation after mild COVID-19. In TCRdb, the 5' RACE reads were re-called with MiXCR into one record per CDR3 protein. Among about 470,000 distinct CDR3 sequences listed, roughly 25% were seen once. Germline V lookup: CDR1 SGHNT, CDR2 YENEEA. The V end was cut by 1 base, the J end by 2 bases, with 18 bases between. The CDR3 is 17 residues long. Regarding the study as a whole: Confirmation of SARS-CoV-2 specificity was lacking for second-wave clones peaking day 37.

A few counts support this clonotype. Its antigen is undetermined. The chain joins TRBV11-3 to TRBJ2-7; D is perhaps TRBD1 or TRBD2 (6 bases each). Sequenced: PBMCs or a T cell subset sorted from them (not recorded which). The source is an adult woman who had mild COVID-19 (a few samples of this study predate the infection). Cell type and time point are not known. The CDR3 protein is CASSLVRRGGFTYEQYF. In DNA form, the CDR3 reads TGTGCCAGCAGCTTAGTTCGCAGGGGAGGTTTCACCTACGAGCAGTACTTC. The full variable domain, with the rest looked up from reference TRBV11-3 and TRBJ2-7, is EAGVVQSPRYKIIEKKQPVAFWCNPISGHNTLYWYLQNLGQGPELLIRYENEEAVDDSQLPKDRFSAERLKGVDSTLKIQPAELGDSAVYLCASSLVRRGGFTYEQYFGPGTRLTVT.